The subject of this entry is one TCR beta chain. The data were taken from a study of blood T cell repertoires in COVID-19. Sequencing was performed with immunoSEQ multiplex PCR; in TCRdb, only in-frame clones are kept and a portion is missing. Among roughly 220,000 clones listed, around four fifths were seen once. Trimming removed 6 bases from V and 0 bases from J; junction bases left unmatched: 5. Germline loops: CDR1 SGHRS, CDR2 YFSETQ. CDR3 length equals 14 residues. The source of this sequence is a woman of 80 years or more with COVID-19, enrolled during active disease. V and J are TRBV5-1 and TRBJ2-5, with 7 bases that match TRBD2. Sequenced sample: peripheral blood. CDR3 sequence reads: CASTDGRYQETQYF. CDR3 sequence (DNA): TGCGCCAGCACCGACGGGAGGTACCAAGAGACCCAGTACTTC. The entire variable domain, with the rest obtained from reference TRBV5-1 and TRBJ2-5, is as follows: KAGVTQTPRYLIKTRGQQVTLSCSPISGHRSVSWYQQTPGQGLQFLFEYFSETQRNKGNFPGRFSGRQFSNSRSEMNVSTLELGDSALYLCASTDGRYQETQYFGPGTRLLVL.